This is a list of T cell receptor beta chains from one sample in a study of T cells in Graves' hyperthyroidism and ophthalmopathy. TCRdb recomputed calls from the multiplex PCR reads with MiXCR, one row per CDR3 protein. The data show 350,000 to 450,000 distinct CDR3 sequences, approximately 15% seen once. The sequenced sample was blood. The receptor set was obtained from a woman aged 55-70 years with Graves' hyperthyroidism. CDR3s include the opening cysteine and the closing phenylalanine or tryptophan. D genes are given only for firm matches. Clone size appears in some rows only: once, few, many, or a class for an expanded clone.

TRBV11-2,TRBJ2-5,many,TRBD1,TGTGCCAGCAGCAAACACATGACAGGGTCTCAAGAGACCCAGTACTTC,CASSKHMTGSQETQYF
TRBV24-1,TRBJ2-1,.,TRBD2,TGTGCCACCAGTGATAGAGCGGGGGGGAATGAGCAGTTCTTC,CATSDRAGGNEQFF
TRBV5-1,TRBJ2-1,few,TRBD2,TGCGCCAGCAGCTTGGATTCGGGACTAGCGAAGGGTGAGCAGTTCTTC,CASSLDSGLAKGEQFF
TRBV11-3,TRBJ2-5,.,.,TGTGCCAGCAGCGCAAGGGGTTTGAACCAAGAGACCCAGTACTTC,CASSARGLNQETQYF
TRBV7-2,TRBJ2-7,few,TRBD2,TGTGCCAGCAGCTCACTAGCGGCGGGCGAGCAGTACTTC,CASSSLAAGEQYF
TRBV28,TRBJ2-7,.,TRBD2,TGTGCCAGCAGTTTCCCGTCACCCGGACTAGCGGACTATTACGAGCAGTACTTC,CASSFPSPGLADYYEQYF
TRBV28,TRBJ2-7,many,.,TGTGCCAGCAGTTTAGCAGGGGGGAGGTTGCCCTACGAGCAGTACTTC,CASSLAGGRLPYEQYF
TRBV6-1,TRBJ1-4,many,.,TGTGCCAGCAGGTCGGGGGGGGGCAATGAAAAACTGTTTTTT,CASRSGGGNEKLFF
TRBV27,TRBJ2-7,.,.,TGTGCCAGCAGTTGGGGGCGGGACATCCCCTACGAGCAGTACTTC,CASSWGRDIPYEQYF
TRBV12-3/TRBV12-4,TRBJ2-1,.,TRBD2,TGTGCCAGCAGTACTAGCGGGAGGAGCTCCTACAATGAGCAGTCCTTC,CASSTSGRSSYNEQSF
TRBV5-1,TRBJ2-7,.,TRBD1,TGCGCCAGCAGCTTCGGACAGGGCCAATCCTACGAGCAGTACTTC,CASSFGQGQSYEQYF
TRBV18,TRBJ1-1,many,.,TGTGCCAGCTCACCACCGCTCAGACTGAACACTGAAGCTTTCTTT,CASSPPLRLNTEAFF
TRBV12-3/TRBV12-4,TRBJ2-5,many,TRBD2,TGTGCCAGCAGTTCTTGGACTAGCGAAATGGAGACCCAGTACTTC,CASSSWTSEMETQYF
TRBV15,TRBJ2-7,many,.,TGTGCCACCAGCAAGGGGGGCCTAACCTACGAGCAGTACTTC,CATSKGGLTYEQYF
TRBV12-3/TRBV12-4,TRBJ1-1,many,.,TGTGCCAGCAGTTTAGCCGTCTGGGGGGCGAACACTGAAGCTTTCTTT,CASSLAVWGANTEAFF
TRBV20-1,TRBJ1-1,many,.,TGCAGTGCCCACACGGGGCGGACTGAAGCTTTCTTT,CSAHTGRTEAFF
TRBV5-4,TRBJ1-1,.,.,TGTGCCAGCAGAAGCTACGGACAGCCGAACACTGAAGCTTTCTTT,CASRSYGQPNTEAFF
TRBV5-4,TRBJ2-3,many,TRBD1,TGTGCCAGCAACGTGGGTGCAGGGGGCTTGACAGATACGCAGTATTTT,CASNVGAGGLTDTQYF
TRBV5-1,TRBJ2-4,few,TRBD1,TGCGCCAGCAGCTTCTACCCGGGACAGGGGGTCCAAAACATTCAGTACTTC,CASSFYPGQGVQNIQYF
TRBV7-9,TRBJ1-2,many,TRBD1,TGTGCCAGCAGAGGCCAAGACAGGGGCCCAAACTATGGCTACACCTTC,CASRGQDRGPNYGYTF
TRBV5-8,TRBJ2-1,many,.,TGTGCCAGCAGCTTCCAGACGGATGAGCAGTTCTTC,CASSFQTDEQFF
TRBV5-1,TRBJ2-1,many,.,TGCGCCAGCAGCTTGGCTCCCGGGGAATACAATGAGCAGTTCTTC,CASSLAPGEYNEQFF
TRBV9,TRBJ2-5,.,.,TGTGCCAGCAGCGTTTCTAGGGGGGGAGAGACCCAGTACTTC,CASSVSRGGETQYF
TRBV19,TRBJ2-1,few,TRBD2,TGTGCCAGTACCGGGACTAGCGGGATCCCGTTAAGCTCCTACAATGAGCAGTTCTTC,CASTGTSGIPLSSYNEQFF
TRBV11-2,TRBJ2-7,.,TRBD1,TGTGCCAGCAGCTTAGACCCCGGGACAGACTCCTACGAGCAGTACTTC,CASSLDPGTDSYEQYF
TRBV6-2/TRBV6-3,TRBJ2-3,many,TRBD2,TGTGCCAGCAGTTATGAAGCGGGGGACACAGATACGCAGTATTTT,CASSYEAGDTDTQYF
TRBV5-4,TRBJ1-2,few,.,TGTGCCAGCAGCATACGGACCGAGCCTAACTATGGCTACACCTTC,CASSIRTEPNYGYTF
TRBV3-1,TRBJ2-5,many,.,TGTGCCAGCATGCGGAGGGCCGCCGGGGGAGAGACCCAGTACTTC,CASMRRAAGGETQYF
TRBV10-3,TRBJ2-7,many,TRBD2,TGTGCCATCAGGGGGACTAGCGGGAGTTTGTACGAGCAGTACTTC,CAIRGTSGSLYEQYF
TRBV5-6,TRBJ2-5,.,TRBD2,TGTGCCAGCAGCTTGGTGTGGGAGGGCCTGGGGGAGACCCAGTACTTC,CASSLVWEGLGETQYF